This TCR beta chain was profiled in a study of CD8 T cells in Susac syndrome. The V gene end was trimmed by 3 bases and the J gene end by 4 bases; junction bases not matched to a gene: 8. The germline CDR1 and CDR2 sequences are DFQATT and SNEGSKA (reference sequence). The CDR3 consists of 15 residues. Random hexamers served to reverse transcribe roughly 0.45 to 1 ug RNA. From the immunoSEQ multiplex PCR reads, TCRdb called clonotypes with MiXCR, one entry per CDR3 protein. In the table there are about 120,000 distinct CDR3 sequences, about 93% of which are singletons. Sequences were obtained from CD4+ T cells from PBMCs. The gene calls are TRBV20-1 and TRBJ2-4; 8 bases are a match to TRBD1. The source of this sequence is a human donor in good health. CDR3 sequence: CSASLQGGTKNIQYF. The CDR3, as DNA: TGCAGTGCTAGCCTACAGGGGGGAACGAAAAACATTCAGTACTTC.